Presented here are 30 T cell receptor beta chains from one specimen sequenced in a study of CD8 T cells in ankylosing spondylitis. Study-wide results and limits: A motif of eight highly homologous TCR beta variants was seen as apparently characteristic of ankylosing spondylitis blood.

MiXCR was run by TCRdb on the 5' RACE reads, yielding one entry per CDR3 protein. The sample yields about 90,000 distinct CDR3 sequences, about 9% seen once. Which antigens these TCRs recognize remains unknown. Sequencing was carried out using blood, either unsorted or a sorted T cell fraction (not recorded which). Receptor source: a male donor with ankylosing spondylitis.

This clonotype appeared a few times. At one boundary the junction diverges from the germline segment, which might be a read error. V is TRBV7-9 and J is TRBJ1-2, with D tentatively TRBD1 (5 bases). The V gene's germline CDR1 is SEHNR and CDR2 FQNEAQ (reference sequence). The CDR3 is 13 residues long. CDR3: CASRLGETYGYTF. The CDR3 DNA sequence: TGTGCCAGCAGATTAGGGGAAACCTATGGCTACACCTTC.

This clonotype was counted many times. The rearrangement uses TRBV7-9 and TRBJ2-5; D may match TRBD1 or TRBD2 (5 bases each). There are 13 residues in the CDR3. Germline V gives CDR1 SEHNR, CDR2 FQNEAQ (reference sequence). Trimming cost V 2 bases and J 5 bases, with 9 bases left between them. The CDR3 reads CASSLPEGETQYF. The DNA for the CDR3 is TGTGCCAGCAGCTTACCTGAGGGGGAGACCCAGTACTTC.

This chain uses TRBV27 with TRBJ2-3; 9 nucleotides line up with TRBD1. CDR3 size: 17 residues. The germline V gene has CDR1 MNHEY and CDR2 SMNVEV (reference sequence). V dropped 3 bases and J dropped 5; count of bases not matched to a gene: 12. CDR3: CASSLSLGDREEDTQYF. The DNA of the CDR3 is TGTGCCAGCAGTTTGTCCCTTGGGGACAGGGAAGAAGATACGCAGTATTTT.

This clonotype was observed a handful of times. This chain connects TRBV27 to TRBJ2-7; 8 nucleotides align to TRBD2. Germline CDR1 and CDR2: MNHEY and SMNVEV (reference sequence). V lost 1 base and J lost 3; bases outside the gene matches: 5. CDR3 length: 15 residues. Here the CDR3 reads CASSLLSSGRYEQYF. In DNA, the CDR3 is TGTGCCAGCAGTTTATTATCTAGCGGGCGCTACGAGCAGTACTTC.

The chain has TRBV2 and TRBJ2-3, with 8 nucleotides matching TRBD1. V was pared by 3 bases and J by 2 bases, with 7 bases of the junction left unmatched. The CDR3 is 16 amino acids. Germline values: CDR1 SNHLY, CDR2 FYNNEI. CDR3 in DNA: TGTGCCAGCAGTGAGGGACAGGATCGCTACACAGATACGCAGTATTTT. Translation gives CASSEGQDRYTDTQYF.

This clonotype showed up many times. The chain carries TRBV5-1 and TRBJ1-1; TRBD1 is a possible D gene (6 bases). Trimming removed 0 bases from V and 1 base from J, with 10 bases in between. The CDR3 consists of 15 residues. Germline V gene sequence: CDR1 SGHRS, CDR2 YFSETQ. The CDR3 is CASSLAGTRNTEAFF. The CDR3 coding sequence is TGCGCCAGCAGCTTGGCCGGGACAAGGAACACTGAAGCTTTCTTT.

This clonotype was counted ten times or more. V and J are TRBV3-1 and TRBJ2-1; D remains ambiguous. Germline V lookup: CDR1 LGHDT, CDR2 YNNKEL (reference sequence). V lost 4 bases to trimming and J lost 6 bases, with 19 bases between them. The CDR3 is made up of 16 amino acids. The CDR3 region is CASSREAVGPFNEQFF. For the CDR3, the DNA is TGTGCCAGCAGCCGAGAGGCCGTTGGGCCCTTCAATGAGCAGTTCTTC.

In this sample, this clonotype turned up many times. The DNA of the CDR3 is TGTGCCAGCGGAAATATCAGAACCGGGGGCTTATACTATGGCTACACCTTC. Protein: CASGNIRTGGLYYGYTF. The gene calls are TRBV27 and TRBJ1-2, with D perhaps matching TRBD1 (6 bases). The length of the CDR3 is 17 residues. Per the germline V gene, CDR1 is MNHEY and CDR2 is SMNVEV (reference sequence). V lost 8 bases and J 3 bases, leaving 25 bases between the germline ends.

This clonotype was seen at least ten times. V usage is TRBV7-9 and J usage is TRBJ1-1, with D perhaps TRBD1 (6 bases). The CDR3 length is 15 residues. Trimming left V 4 bases short and J 2 bases short, with 14 bases between. The germline V gene encodes CDR1 SEHNR and CDR2 FQNEAQ (reference sequence). The CDR3 DNA is TGTGCCAGCAGCTCCGTCACAGGGATTAACACTGAAGCTTTCTTT. Encoded protein: CASSSVTGINTEAFF.

This clonotype was seen more than once but under ten times. The CDR3 DNA reads TGTGCCAGCGCCCGGAGGAATTCACCCCTCCACTTT. Residues: CASARRNSPLHF. This chain joins TRBV7-9 and TRBJ1-6; D remains unclear. CDR1 and CDR2 (germline): SEHNR, FQNEAQ (reference sequence). V shed 8 bases and J shed 7 bases, with 9 bases lying between them. This CDR3 contains 12 residues.

This clonotype has at least ten counts. The chain combines TRBV15 with TRBJ1-3; D uncertain. CDR1 is LNHNV, CDR2 YYDKDF, per germline (reference sequence). Trimming removed 1 base from V and 0 bases from J, with 10 bases in between. The CDR3 consists of 16 residues. The CDR3 loop reads CATSRGSIGSGNTIYF. As DNA, the CDR3 is TGTGCCACCAGCAGAGGGTCTATAGGCTCTGGAAACACCATATATTTT.

V gene TRBV27 combines with J gene TRBJ1-5; D not resolved. Germline V CDR1 and CDR2: MNHEY, SMNVEV (reference sequence). V was trimmed by 6 bases and J by 0 bases, leaving 6 bases between them. The CDR3 is 13 amino acids. The CDR3 loop reads CASRENSNQPQHF. In DNA, the CDR3 is TGTGCCAGCAGGGAAAATAGCAATCAGCCCCAGCATTTT.

This clonotype was picked up one time. A much larger clone differs from this one at a single base, so this may be a read error. The chain carries TRBV27 and TRBJ2-1; D gene unclear. Per germline, CDR1 MNHEY and CDR2 SMNVEV (reference sequence). The CDR3 contains 15 residues. CDR3 in amino acids: CACSFNPNSYNEQFF. CDR3 bases: TGTGCCTGCAGTTTCAATCCGAACTCCTACAATGAGCAGTTCTTC.

The J gene is TRBJ2-1, the V gene TRBV7-9; TRBD2 might be the D (5 bases). Germline lookup yields CDR1 SEHNR and CDR2 FQNEAQ (reference sequence). V was shortened by 4 bases and J by 8 bases, with 12 bases between the two germline ends. This CDR3 comprises 13 residues. The CDR3 coding sequence is TGTGCCAGCAGCTCTCATTTCGGGGATGAGCAGTTCTTC. Protein: CASSSHFGDEQFF.

This clonotype appeared a few times. The chain carries TRBV27 and TRBJ2-1; 14 bases agree with TRBD2. After removal of 4 bases from V and 3 bases from J, the junction contained 2 bases not matched to a gene. From germline, CDR1 is MNHEY and CDR2 SMNVEV (reference sequence). This CDR3 has 16 amino acids. Written as DNA, the CDR3 is TGTGCCAGCAGTTCCGGGACTAGCGGGGGCTACAATGAGCAGTTCTTC. The encoded protein is CASSSGTSGGYNEQFF.

This clonotype has a count of ten or more. The chain employs TRBV20-1 and TRBJ2-1, with TRBD2 matching 10 bases. The CDR3 has 15 amino acids. Trimming at V came to 2 bases and at J to 9 bases, leaving 10 bases not matched to a gene. The V gene's germline CDR1 is DFQATT and CDR2 SNEGSKA (reference sequence). Here the CDR3 reads CSARPTSGTGGEQFF. CDR3 in DNA: TGCAGTGCTAGACCAACTAGCGGGACTGGGGGTGAGCAGTTCTTC.

This clonotype has ten or more counts. The J gene is TRBJ2-7, the V gene TRBV11-2; D is perhaps TRBD1 (6 bases). Germline values: CDR1 SGHAT, CDR2 FQNNGV. V lost 1 base and J lost 3, with 13 bases in between. This CDR3 comprises 15 residues. The CDR3: CASSLGFGQIYEQYV. The CDR3 nucleotides read TGTGCCAGCAGCTTAGGTTTCGGACAGATCTACGAGCAGTACGTC.

This clonotype came up many times. This chain uses TRBV19 with TRBJ2-1; TRBD2 is a possible D gene (5 bases). Trimming shortened V by 3 bases and J by 2 bases, and 20 bases separated the two germline ends. There are 18 residues in the CDR3. The germline CDR1 and CDR2 sequences are LNHDA and SQIVND (reference sequence). The CDR3 DNA reads as TGTGCCAGTAGTATCTTGACGGGAATCCCCCTCCCCTACAATGAGCAGTTCTTC. It encodes CASSILTGIPLPYNEQFF.

This clonotype has ten or more counts. The chain employs TRBV12-3 or TRBV12-4 and TRBJ2-7; 7 nucleotides agree with TRBD2. This CDR3 has 14 residues. Germline trimming cut 4 bases from V and 0 bases from J; bases unmatched to any gene: 3. CDR3 coding DNA: TGTGCCAGCAGTTACAAGCGGGGCTCCTACGAGCAGTACTTC. Its protein is CASSYKRGSYEQYF.

This clonotype appeared a few times. This chain uses TRBV12-3 or TRBV12-4 with TRBJ1-5; D unresolved. The CDR3 contains 12 residues. V dropped 7 bases and J dropped 7 bases, with 11 bases sitting between them. CDR3: CASNAPGQPQHF. Written as DNA, the CDR3 is TGTGCCAGCAACGCCCCGGGGCAGCCCCAGCATTTT.

This sequence joins TRBV6-5 and TRBJ1-2; D gene ambiguous. This CDR3 has 12 residues. CDR1 and CDR2 (germline): MNHEY, SVGAGI. Trimming took off 11 bases at V and 5 bases at J, with 15 bases between the two ends. The CDR3 bases are TGTGCCCTCGAGGGCAGGAATTATGGCTACACCTTC. It codes for CALEGRNYGYTF.

This clonotype was counted between two and nine times. The chain has TRBV28 and TRBJ2-2; no definite D call. The CDR3 is 10 amino acids. Germline V gene sequence: CDR1 MDHEN, CDR2 SYDVKM. V lost 10 bases, J lost 6 bases, and 6 bases lay in between. This CDR3 reads CATYSGELFF. DNA for the CDR3: TGTGCCACCTACTCCGGGGAGCTGTTTTTT. Combining the CDR3 with reference TRBV28 and TRBJ2-2 gives the whole variable domain DVKVTQSSRYLVKRTGEKVFLECVQDMDHENMFWYRQDPGLGLRLIYFSYDVKMKEKGDIPEGYSVSREKKERFSLILESASTNQTSMYLCATYSGELFFGEGSRLTVL.

The sample holds many counts of this clonotype. The chain joins TRBV5-1 to TRBJ2-2, with D possibly being TRBD1 (6 bases). Trimming cost V 2 bases and J 2 bases, with 10 bases left between them. Germline CDR1 SGHRS, CDR2 YFSETQ. The CDR3 is 15 amino acids. Here the CDR3 reads CASSLVDSNTGELFF. For the CDR3, the DNA is TGCGCCAGCAGCTTAGTGGACAGCAACACCGGGGAGCTGTTTTTT.

The V and J genes are TRBV4-1 and TRBJ1-1; D may be TRBD1 (5 bases). V lost 3 bases and J 5 bases, leaving 16 bases between the germline ends. This CDR3 is 15 amino acids long. Looked up from germline, CDR1 is MGHRA and CDR2 is YSYEKL. The CDR3: CASSHDPGGSTEAFF. The CDR3 nucleotides read TGCGCCAGCAGCCACGATCCGGGGGGGAGTACTGAAGCTTTCTTT.

This clonotype was counted at least ten times. This chain joins TRBV27 and TRBJ1-1; D gene uncertain. This CDR3 has 13 residues. Germline CDR1 reads MNHEY; CDR2 reads SMNVEV (reference sequence). V was clipped by 0 bases and J by 8 bases, with 10 bases between them. The CDR3 DNA sequence: TGTGCCAGCAGTTTATCGGGTCTCGGAGAAGCTTTCTTT. Protein product: CASSLSGLGEAFF.

The chain combines TRBV19 with TRBJ2-7, with 8 bases lining up with TRBD2. V was clipped by 5 bases and J by 6 bases; unmatched bases: 12. Germline CDR1 is LNHDA and CDR2 is SQIVND (reference sequence). The CDR3 sequence is 15 residues long. CDR3 DNA sequence: TGTGCCAGTAGTGTCGCCAGCGGGGGCATGATCGAGCAGTACTTC. Encoded protein: CASSVASGGMIEQYF.

This clonotype came up a few times. The V and J genes are TRBV10-1 and TRBJ1-2; D uncertain. The V end lost 3 bases, the J end lost 5 bases, and 7 bases lay between the germline ends. The germline gives CDR1 WNHNN, CDR2 SYGVQD (reference sequence). The CDR3 is 12 amino acids. CDR3 bases: TGCGCCAGCAGTGATGTGGGGTATGGCTACACCTTC. Its protein is CASSDVGYGYTF.

The chain carries TRBV7-9 and TRBJ2-3; no clear D. The CDR3 totals 14 residues. Germline CDR1 is SEHNR and CDR2 is FQNEAQ (reference sequence). V lost 0 bases and J lost 5, with 9 bases in between. CDR3 region: CASSLAGIEDTQYF. Written as DNA, the CDR3 is TGTGCCAGCAGCTTAGCCGGAATCGAAGATACGCAGTATTTT.

This clonotype came up many times. The chain recombines TRBV5-1 with TRBJ1-2; 10 bases are shared with TRBD1. Germline V gene data show CDR1 as SGHRS and CDR2 as YFSETQ. This CDR3 is 14 amino acids long. Trimming at V came to 7 bases and at J to 4 bases, leaving 7 bases not matched to a gene. The CDR3 DNA is TGCGCCAGCTCCGGGACAGGGGATCGCTATGGCTACACCTTC. This gives the protein CASSGTGDRYGYTF.

This clonotype was seen only a few times. The gene calls are TRBV7-9 and TRBJ1-2; possible D gene TRBD1, 5 bases. From germline, CDR1 is SEHNR and CDR2 FQNEAQ (reference sequence). There are 17 residues in the CDR3. V lost 8 bases and J 5 bases, leaving 27 bases between the germline ends. CDR3 coding DNA: TGTGCCAGCGAAGCCCCCGGGACGGCTGATGGGGCTTATGGCTACACCTTC. Translation: CASEAPGTADGAYGYTF.